This passage covers 6 T cell receptor beta chains from one sample sequenced in a study of T cell changes during pregnancy in multiple sclerosis. Using immunoSEQ multiplex PCR, the repertoire was profiled, and TCRdb retains in-frame clones only, with some absent. The sample has over 60,000 clones, around 92% seen once. Here the sequenced sample was peripheral blood, taken in the third trimester of pregnancy. The receptors here all came from a female donor in good health, enrolled as a control in a pregnancy study.

V is TRBV4-1 and J is TRBJ2-7; 10 bases are a match to TRBD1. The CDR3 loop spans 15 amino acids. With 8 bases clipped from V and 5 bases from J, the junction kept 12 bases outside the gene matches. From germline, CDR1 is MGHRA and CDR2 YSYEKL. CDR3 residues: CASLPTGGTGDEQYF. Here the CDR3 DNA reads TGCGCCAGCCTTCCTACCGGGGGGACAGGGGACGAGCAGTACTTC.

The CDR3 spells CASSRDYYEQYF. The DNA for the CDR3 is TGTGCCAGCAGCCGGGACTACTACGAGCAGTACTTC. The chain carries TRBV6-5 and TRBJ2-7, with 7 bases identical to TRBD2. Germline V gene data show CDR1 as MNHEY and CDR2 as SVGAGI. This CDR3 spans 12 amino acids. The V and J ends lost 6 bases and 3 bases, in that order; junction bases with no gene match: 2.

The chain has TRBV28 and TRBJ2-2, with unresolved D. Germline lookup yields CDR1 MDHEN and CDR2 SYDVKM. V was pared by 6 bases and J by 4 bases, with 12 bases between. The CDR3 is made up of 14 amino acids. In DNA form, the CDR3 reads TGTGCCAGCAGCCCCCCGAGGTTCACCGGGGAGCTGTTTTTT. Translated: CASSPPRFTGELFF.

The genes are TRBV6-5 and TRBJ1-2; 9 bases are a match to TRBD1. Unmatched junction bases numbered 8, after V lost 6 bases and J lost 3 bases. CDR1 is MNHEY, CDR2 SVGAGI, per germline. This CDR3 is built from 15 residues. In nucleotides, the CDR3 is TGTGCCAGCAGGGGACAGGGTTCCAGGGACTATGGCTACACCTTC. Translated: CASRGQGSRDYGYTF.

The chain employs TRBV19 and TRBJ2-7; possible D gene TRBD2, 6 bases. V lost 5 bases and J 3 bases, leaving 17 bases between the germline ends. Germline V CDR1 and CDR2: LNHDA, SQIVND (reference sequence). The CDR3 covers 15 residues. CDR3: CASSFAGRSVYEQYF. CDR3 nucleotide sequence: TGTGCCAGTAGTTTCGCCGGGAGATCAGTCTACGAGCAGTACTTC.

V and J are TRBV5-1 and TRBJ2-1; 11 nucleotides match TRBD2. This CDR3 is built from 15 residues. Looked up from germline, CDR1 is SGHRS and CDR2 is YFSETQ. V lost 4 bases and J lost 3; bases outside the gene matches: 3. This CDR3 reads CASSPTSGSYNEQFF. CDR3 bases: TGCGCCAGCAGCCCCACTAGCGGGAGCTACAATGAGCAGTTCTTC.